These 23 T cell receptor beta chains originate from one sample sequenced in a study of blood T cell repertoires in COVID-19. TCRdb keeps only in-frame clones here, not all; method: immunoSEQ multiplex PCR. The sample holds 180,000 or so clones, 87% seen once. Source material: peripheral blood. The receptors here all came from a man younger than 35 with active or convalescent COVID-19.

The J gene is TRBJ2-7, the V gene TRBV25-1, with D perhaps matching TRBD2 (5 bases). Germline V lookup: CDR1 MGHDK, CDR2 SYGVNS. V was trimmed by 3 bases and J by 6 bases, leaving 18 bases between them. This CDR3 comprises 15 residues. CDR3 sequence (DNA): TGTGCCAGCAGTGAGATTTTTGGGGAGACGGGCGAGCAGTACTTC. Translation gives CASSEIFGETGEQYF.

This sequence joins TRBV7-8 and TRBJ2-1, with D possibly matching TRBD1 (6 bases). The CDR3 is 15 amino acids. V dropped 2 bases and J dropped 2 bases, with 10 bases sitting between them. The germline gives CDR1 SGHVS, CDR2 FQNEAQ. The CDR3 sequence is CASSLTRGPYNEQFF. The CDR3 DNA is TGTGCCAGCAGCTTAACCAGGGGCCCCTACAATGAGCAGTTCTTC.

This chain links TRBV6-4 with TRBJ2-1, with 8 bases identical to TRBD2. Germline-derived CDR1 and CDR2 are MRHNA and SNTAGT. V trimming: 3 bases; J trimming: 9 bases; junction bases outside the gene matches: 13. CDR3 length: 16 residues. CDR3 DNA sequence: TGTGCCAGCAGTGATACGTATCGGGGGGGGTCCACTGAGCAGTTCTTC. Encoded protein: CASSDTYRGGSTEQFF.

This sequence joins TRBV7-9 and TRBJ2-1; TRBD1 might be the D (7 bases). Trimming stripped 1 base from V and 8 bases from J, with 15 bases between. The germline V gene encodes CDR1 SEHNR and CDR2 FQNEAQ (reference sequence). The CDR3 sequence is 15 residues long. The CDR3 sequence: CASSLGGTVWDEQFF. CDR3 in DNA: TGTGCCAGCAGCTTAGGCGGGACAGTCTGGGATGAGCAGTTCTTC.

The J gene is TRBJ1-2, the V gene TRBV5-6; 11 bases are a match to TRBD1. This CDR3 comprises 17 residues. V shed 4 bases, J shed 6 bases, and the junction held 14 bases outside the gene matches. CDR1 is SGHDT and CDR2 is YYEEEE in the germline V gene. The CDR3 protein is CASSVDRGPEVRNGYTF. The CDR3 region has the DNA TGTGCCAGCAGCGTGGACAGGGGGCCCGAGGTTCGTAATGGCTACACCTTC.

This chain uses TRBV12-3 or TRBV12-4 with TRBJ1-2, with D maybe TRBD1 (6 bases). Trimming removed 3 bases at V and 4 bases at J, with 9 bases between. CDR3 length equals 13 residues. CDR3 sequence: CASSFRGSYGYTF. The CDR3 DNA is TGTGCCAGCAGTTTCAGGGGATCCTATGGCTACACCTTC.

The chain recombines TRBV6-5 with TRBJ2-2; no clear D gene. CDR1 and CDR2 (germline): MNHEY, SVGAGI. V was cut by 2 bases and J by 2 bases, with 9 bases left in between. The CDR3 sequence is 15 residues long. DNA of the CDR3: TGTGCCAGCAGTTACGAACGGGTAAACACCGGGGAGCTGTTTTTT. Amino acid sequence: CASSYERVNTGELFF.

The rearrangement joins TRBV6-4 to TRBJ2-1; 10 bases are a match to TRBD2. Losses at the gene ends were 6 bases for V and 5 bases for J; bases not matched to a gene: 10. CDR1 is MRHNA and CDR2 is SNTAGT in the germline V gene. The CDR3 contains 16 residues. CDR3 residues: CASSAQLAGSNNEQFF. The DNA of the CDR3 is TGTGCCAGCAGCGCCCAACTAGCGGGATCGAACAATGAGCAGTTCTTC.

The chain is built from TRBV11-2 and TRBJ1-1, with TRBD1 matching over 7 bases. CDR3 length: 13 amino acids. The V segment lost 6 bases and the J segment 6 bases; nucleotides outside the gene matches: 7. The germline gives CDR1 SGHAT, CDR2 FQNNGV. This CDR3 reads CASSRQGRAEAFF. Written as DNA, the CDR3 is TGTGCCAGCAGTCGACAGGGTCGCGCTGAAGCTTTCTTT.

The rearrangement joins TRBV2 to TRBJ1-1; the D gene is possibly TRBD1 (6 bases). This CDR3 is built from 19 residues. CDR1 is SNHLY, CDR2 FYNNEI, per germline. V was pared by 0 bases and J by 1 base, with 21 bases between. The chain's CDR3 is CASSEAGSYRVLKNTEAFF. The CDR3 nucleotides read TGTGCCAGCAGTGAAGCAGGGTCTTACAGGGTGCTGAAGAACACTGAAGCTTTCTTT.

V gene TRBV28 combines with J gene TRBJ2-6; a weak D match, TRBD2 (6 bases). V lost 4 bases and J lost 2, with 18 bases in between. Germline V lookup: CDR1 MDHEN, CDR2 SYDVKM. This CDR3 region has 18 residues. CDR3 in amino acids: CASSSISRGYAGANVLTF. The CDR3 DNA sequence: TGTGCCAGCAGTTCAATCTCGCGGGGCTACGCTGGGGCCAACGTCCTGACTTTC.

This clone turned up a few times. This chain connects TRBV6-1 to TRBJ2-7; possible D gene TRBD2, 6 bases. Germline assignment: CDR1 MNHNS and CDR2 SASEGT. V was pared by 1 base and J by 2 bases, with 15 bases between. The CDR3 is 16 residues long. CDR3 sequence: CASSEEGGTGAYEQYV. The DNA for the CDR3 is TGTGCCAGCAGTGAAGAGGGCGGGACGGGAGCCTACGAGCAGTACGTC.

The rearrangement links TRBV5-4 to TRBJ2-7, with 9 bases that match TRBD1. The germline V gene has CDR1 SGHNT and CDR2 YYREEE (reference sequence). J lost 3 bases, V lost 3 bases, and 4 bases had no gene match. This CDR3 has 14 amino acids. CDR3 residues: CASSSGQGNYEQYV. DNA for the CDR3: TGTGCCAGCAGCTCCGGACAGGGGAACTACGAGCAGTACGTC.

The V call is TRBV7-9, the J call TRBJ2-2, with 7 bases identical to TRBD2. Per germline, CDR1 SEHNR and CDR2 FQNEAQ (reference sequence). Trimming took 5 bases from V and 4 from J; bases not matched to a gene: 7. This CDR3 region has 15 residues. The CDR3 bases are TGTGCCAGCAGCCAGAGACTAGCCGGCACCGGGGAGCTGTTTTTT. Protein sequence: CASSQRLAGTGELFF.

The V and J genes are TRBV11-3 and TRBJ2-5; 7 bases align to TRBD2. After removal of 2 bases from V and 1 base from J, the junction contained 7 bases not matched to a gene. The CDR3 extends over 16 amino acids. The germline CDR1 and CDR2 sequences are SGHNT and YENEEA. This chain's CDR3 is CASSLSLSSGQETQYF. In nucleotides, the CDR3 is TGTGCCAGCAGCTTATCCCTATCTAGCGGCCAAGAGACCCAGTACTTC.

The chain couples TRBV7-2 to TRBJ2-3; 10 bases align to TRBD1. CDR1 is SGHTA and CDR2 is FQGNSA in the germline V gene. The junction had 3 bases not matched to a gene; V was cut back by 3 bases and J by 0 bases. The CDR3 is made up of 16 amino acids. The CDR3 is CASSFRQGASTDTQYF. CDR3 nucleotide sequence: TGTGCCAGCAGCTTCCGACAGGGGGCCAGCACAGATACGCAGTATTTT.

V and J are TRBV7-9 and TRBJ1-5, with D maybe TRBD1 (6 bases). The ends were cut back, 5 bases at V and 7 bases at J, with 9 bases in the middle. The CDR3 is 12 amino acids. Germline CDR1 reads SEHNR; CDR2 reads FQNEAQ (reference sequence). Here the CDR3 DNA reads TGTGCCAGCAGCCTAGGACAGCAGCCCCAGCATTTT. This translates into CASSLGQQPQHF.

V is TRBV7-2 and J is TRBJ1-2, with a weak D call TRBD1 (6 bases). V dropped 5 bases and J dropped 6 bases, with 19 bases sitting between them. Germline V gene sequence: CDR1 SGHTA, CDR2 FQGNSA. This CDR3 spans 15 amino acids. In nucleotides, the CDR3 is TGTGCCAGCAGCAACCTCAGGGCAGGGGAACATGGCTACACCTTC. This codes for CASSNLRAGEHGYTF.

J is TRBJ2-7 and V is TRBV5-1, with 9 bases aligning to TRBD1. After removal of 4 bases from V and 5 bases from J, the junction contained 13 bases not matched to a gene. CDR3 length: 16 residues. CDR1 SGHRS and CDR2 YFSETQ come from the germline V gene. The CDR3 DNA sequence: TGCGCCAGCAGCCCACCAACCGGGACAGGGTTCGACGAGCAGTACTTC. Protein product: CASSPPTGTGFDEQYF.

V is TRBV5-4 and J is TRBJ2-1, with 10 bases aligning to TRBD2. Trimming cost V 0 bases and J 7 bases; bases outside gene matches: 4. The CDR3 spans 15 residues. CDR1 and CDR2 from the germline V gene are SGHNT and YYREEE (reference sequence). CDR3 protein: CASSLVLAGENEQFF. The CDR3 bases are TGTGCCAGCAGCTTGGTGCTAGCGGGAGAGAATGAGCAGTTCTTC.

Regarding this clone: The junction departs from the called germline gene at one end, perhaps through a read error. The rearrangement uses TRBV19 and TRBJ1-4; D gene unclear. The germline V gene has CDR1 LNHDA and CDR2 SQIVND (reference sequence). This CDR3 spans 13 amino acids. The CDR3 nucleotides read TGTGGCAGTACCGGGGAAGGTATTGAAAAACTGTTTTTT. Amino acids: CGSTGEGIEKLFF.

This clone was observed a handful of times. V usage is TRBV7-9 and J usage is TRBJ1-2; D is unresolved. The CDR3 covers 15 residues. Germline assignment: CDR1 SEHNR and CDR2 FQNEAQ (reference sequence). V lost 3 bases, J lost 8 bases, and 19 bases lay in between. The CDR3 sequence is CASSLITGSSKGYTF. In DNA form, the CDR3 reads TGTGCCAGCAGCTTGATTACCGGGAGTTCCAAAGGCTACACCTTC.

For this clone: Its ends do not fully match the called genes, so a read error is possible. CDR3 region: CASSRSIITGELFF. The CDR3 DNA is TGTGCTAGCAGTCGGTCCATTATAACCGGGGAGCTGTTTTTT. The chain uses TRBV7-7 and TRBJ2-2; D ambiguous. Germline-derived CDR1 and CDR2 are SSHAT and FNYEAQ (reference sequence). CDR3 length equals 14 residues.